The next 20 T cell receptor beta chains were all read from a single sample in a study of early stage breast cancer tumors. Measured with immunoSEQ multiplex PCR; TCRdb has only the in-frame clones, and not every one. The table includes about 72,000 clones, roughly three quarters detected once. Sequenced sample: blood. Receptors originate from a person aged 60 to 70 with breast cancer.

This sequence joins TRBV4-2 and TRBJ2-1, with D possibly being TRBD1 (5 bases). The CDR3 spans 15 residues. Germline CDR1 reads LGHNA; CDR2 reads YNFKEQ. V gave up 5 bases and J gave up 5 bases, with 16 bases separating them. The CDR3 DNA follows: TGTGCCAGCAGCACAGGAAGTGCTACCAACAATGAGCAGTTCTTC. This encodes CASSTGSATNNEQFF.

The sample holds one count of this clone. The chain combines TRBV7-2 with TRBJ2-3; no firm D call. From germline, CDR1 is SGHTA and CDR2 FQGNSA. The CDR3 sequence is 12 residues long. V lost 1 base and J lost 5, with 4 bases in between. The CDR3 loop reads CASSLVGDTQYF. DNA of the CDR3: TGTGCCAGCAGCTTAGTCGGAGATACGCAGTATTTT.

This clone was observed a single time. The rearrangement links TRBV5-1 to TRBJ2-3, with D unresolved. Germline values: CDR1 SGHRS, CDR2 YFSETQ. The CDR3 contains 14 residues. Trimming stripped 4 bases from V and 0 bases from J, with 9 bases between. The CDR3: CASSPRPSTDTQYF. CDR3 bases: TGCGCCAGCAGCCCACGACCTAGCACAGATACGCAGTATTTT.

The rearrangement uses TRBV28 and TRBJ1-5; TRBD1 matches at 7 bases. CDR1 is MDHEN, CDR2 SYDVKM, per germline. The CDR3 runs 16 residues. With 7 bases clipped from V and 4 bases from J, the junction kept 13 bases outside the gene matches. CDR3 nucleotide sequence: TGTGCCAGCACCACGCCTCGGGACAGTTCGAATCAGCCCCAGCATTTT. Translation: CASTTPRDSSNQPQHF.

CDR3 in DNA: TGTGCCAGCATTCGGGGGGGCCAGAACACCGGGGAGCTGTTTTTT. It specifies CASIRGGQNTGELFF. The chain couples TRBV28 to TRBJ2-2, with 8 bases identical to TRBD2. J gave up 1 base and V 7 bases, and 5 bases lay outside the gene matches. Germline CDR1 MDHEN, CDR2 SYDVKM. The CDR3 covers 15 residues.

This clone is a singleton in its sample. The chain has TRBV7-2 and TRBJ1-6; 8 nucleotides match TRBD1. J lost 7 bases, V lost 11 bases, and 7 bases had no gene match. The CDR3 spans 13 residues. CDR1 is SGHTA, CDR2 FQGNSA, per germline. The CDR3 bases are TGTGCCGGTAGGACAGGGACCAATTCACCCCTCCACTTT. It translates to CAGRTGTNSPLHF.

The rearrangement uses TRBV29-1 and TRBJ2-7; no definite D call. The CDR3 is 12 residues long. Germline V gene sequence: CDR1 SQVTM, CDR2 ANQGSEA. Trimming took 1 base from V and 4 from J, leaving 8 bases between them. CDR3 region: CSVEGSLYEQYF. CDR3 DNA: TGCAGCGTTGAAGGGAGTTTATACGAGCAGTACTTC.

The chain joins TRBV25-1 to TRBJ2-3, with D perhaps matching TRBD1 or TRBD2 (5 bases each). The ends were cut back, 4 bases at V and 2 bases at J, with 7 bases in the middle. The length of the CDR3 is 13 residues. Germline values: CDR1 MGHDK, CDR2 SYGVNS. The CDR3 loop reads CASSGDVTDTQYF. The CDR3 DNA reads as TGTGCCAGCAGTGGGGACGTCACAGATACGCAGTATTTT. The full variable domain, its missing parts supplied by reference TRBV25-1 and TRBJ2-3, is EADIYQTPRYLVIGTGKKITLECSQTMGHDKMYWYQQDPGMELHLIHYSYGVNSTEKGDLSSESTVSRIRTEHFPLTLESARPSHTSQYLCASSGDVTDTQYFGPGTRLTVL.

This clone has a handful of counts. The V gene is TRBV30, the J gene TRBJ1-4; D remains unclear. V dropped 4 bases and J dropped 5 bases, with 11 bases sitting between them. Germline CDR1 reads GTSNPN; CDR2 reads SVGIG (reference sequence). CDR3 length: 13 residues. The CDR3, as DNA: TGTGCCTGGATGGACGGCCTAAATGAAAAACTGTTTTTT. Translation: CAWMDGLNEKLFF.

The chain uses TRBV5-1 and TRBJ2-2; D not resolved. Trimming left V 1 base short and J 1 base short, with 11 bases between. CDR3 length equals 16 residues. CDR1 is SGHRS, CDR2 YFSETQ, per germline. The CDR3, as DNA: TGCGCCAGCAGCTTGCGTCAATCCGGGAACACCGGGGAGCTGTTTTTT. Its protein is CASSLRQSGNTGELFF.

This clone was counted a single time. The chain links TRBV19 to TRBJ2-7; D might be TRBD2 (6 bases). CDR1 and CDR2 from the germline V gene are LNHDA and SQIVND (reference sequence). The ends were cut back, 9 bases at V and 4 bases at J, with 19 bases in the middle. The CDR3 loop spans 14 amino acids. CDR3 protein: CASRGSGNRYEQYF. For the CDR3, the DNA is TGTGCCAGCCGGGGGTCCGGGAACCGGTACGAGCAGTACTTC.

This clone occurred a few times. The J gene is TRBJ1-3, the V gene TRBV11-2, with D unresolved. The CDR3 has 12 amino acids. Trimming cost V 0 bases and J 4 bases, with 1 base left between them. CDR1 is SGHAT and CDR2 is FQNNGV in the germline V gene. CDR3 amino acids: CASSLDGNTIYF. The CDR3 DNA is TGTGCCAGCAGCTTAGACGGAAACACCATATATTTT.

This clone occurred once. The chain couples TRBV2 to TRBJ2-5; 11 bases fit TRBD2. There are 15 residues in the CDR3. CDR1 and CDR2 from the germline V gene are SNHLY and FYNNEI. V was pared by 1 base and J by 4 bases, with 2 bases of the junction left unmatched. CDR3 nucleotides: TGTGCCAGCAGTGAAGGGCTAGCGGGAGGAGAGACCCAGTACTTC. It is translated as CASSEGLAGGETQYF.

This clone was detected only once. The chain has TRBV15 and TRBJ1-5; no reliable D call. Germline loops: CDR1 LNHNV, CDR2 YYDKDF (reference sequence). This CDR3 has 15 amino acids. Deletions cut 0 bases from V and 3 bases from J, with 9 bases between. CDR3 residues: CATSRELTSNQPQHF. CDR3 sequence (DNA): TGTGCCACCAGCAGAGAACTTACCTCCAATCAGCCCCAGCATTTT.

This chain joins TRBV6-5 and TRBJ1-3; D uncertain. V was clipped by 8 bases and J by 4 bases, with 18 bases between them. The CDR3 has 15 residues. Per germline, CDR1 MNHEY and CDR2 SVGAGI. The CDR3 bases are TGTGCCAGCGCAACTCTATTCTCGGGAGGAAACACCATATATTTT. Protein sequence: CASATLFSGGNTIYF.

V gene TRBV7-2 combines with J gene TRBJ2-3, with 7 positions matching TRBD2. This CDR3 spans 15 amino acids. Germline assignment: CDR1 SGHTA and CDR2 FQGNSA. The V and J ends lost 3 bases and 4 bases, in that order; junction bases with no gene match: 7. The CDR3 DNA reads as TGTGCCAGCAGCTTTAGGGGAGGGCGGGCAGATACGCAGTATTTT. This codes for CASSFRGGRADTQYF.

The V gene is TRBV27, the J gene TRBJ1-1; possibly TRBD1 for D (5 bases). V shed 6 bases and J shed 6 bases, with 14 bases lying between them. The CDR3 length is 13 residues. Germline CDR1 reads MNHEY; CDR2 reads SMNVEV (reference sequence). The CDR3 sequence is CASRPGSRAEAFF. The CDR3 DNA sequence: TGTGCCAGCAGACCAGGGAGTCGCGCTGAAGCTTTCTTT.

This chain connects TRBV7-9 to TRBJ1-3; D gene uncertain. Germline loops: CDR1 SEHNR, CDR2 FQNEAQ (reference sequence). V was shortened by 5 bases and J by 4 bases, with 9 bases between the two germline ends. This CDR3 is 13 amino acids long. CDR3 loop: CASSPAGGNTIYF. Here the CDR3 DNA reads TGTGCCAGCAGCCCAGCGGGGGGAAACACCATATATTTT.

A few counts support this clone. J is TRBJ2-1 and V is TRBV2, with 9 bases that match TRBD2. J lost 4 bases, V lost 8 bases, and 9 bases had no gene match. This CDR3 contains 15 residues. The germline V gene encodes CDR1 SNHLY and CDR2 FYNNEI. This CDR3 reads CASAGGGAGYNEQFF. The CDR3 DNA sequence: TGTGCCAGCGCAGGCGGGGGGGCCGGGTACAATGAGCAGTTCTTC.

This clone has a handful of counts. The rearrangement joins TRBV4-1 to TRBJ1-2, with D maybe TRBD1 (5 bases). Per the germline V gene, CDR1 is MGHRA and CDR2 is YSYEKL. The CDR3 spans 16 residues. The V end lost 0 bases, the J end lost 4 bases, and 15 bases lay between the germline ends. In DNA, the CDR3 is TGCGCCAGCAGCCAAGATGTAAGTTGGGGGACCTATGGCTACACCTTC. Translated, it gives CASSQDVSWGTYGYTF.